This T cell receptor (beta chain) was observed in a study of blood T cell repertoires in COVID-19. The wider study: Specimens from acute and convalescent COVID-19 originated in the United States, Italy and Spain. The analysed material was cDNA or gDNA that came from T cells, B-cell-depleted T cells, or PBMCs.

Authors' data handling: Estimates of nucleated cell counts were drawn from the amplification of reference gene primers. Using immunoSEQ multiplex PCR, the repertoire was profiled, and TCRdb retains in-frame clones only, with some absent. From that table come the V and J calls and clone size; the DNA was used to work out D and trimming. The sample includes 500,000 to 600,000 clones, roughly 91% of them seen just once. Seattle patient enrollment occurred during active infection, with longitudinal follow-up thereafter. Deletions cut 3 bases from V and 7 bases from J, with 13 bases between. CDR3 length: 13 residues.

The material sequenced was peripheral blood. The chain couples TRBV12-3 or TRBV12-4 to TRBJ2-7, with D maybe TRBD2 (5 bases). The receptor comes from a woman in her 50s with COVID-19, enrolled during active disease. The CDR3 coding sequence is TGTGCCAGCAGTTTCGACCTTCGAGGGGAGCAGTACTTC. It yields the protein CASSFDLRGEQYF.